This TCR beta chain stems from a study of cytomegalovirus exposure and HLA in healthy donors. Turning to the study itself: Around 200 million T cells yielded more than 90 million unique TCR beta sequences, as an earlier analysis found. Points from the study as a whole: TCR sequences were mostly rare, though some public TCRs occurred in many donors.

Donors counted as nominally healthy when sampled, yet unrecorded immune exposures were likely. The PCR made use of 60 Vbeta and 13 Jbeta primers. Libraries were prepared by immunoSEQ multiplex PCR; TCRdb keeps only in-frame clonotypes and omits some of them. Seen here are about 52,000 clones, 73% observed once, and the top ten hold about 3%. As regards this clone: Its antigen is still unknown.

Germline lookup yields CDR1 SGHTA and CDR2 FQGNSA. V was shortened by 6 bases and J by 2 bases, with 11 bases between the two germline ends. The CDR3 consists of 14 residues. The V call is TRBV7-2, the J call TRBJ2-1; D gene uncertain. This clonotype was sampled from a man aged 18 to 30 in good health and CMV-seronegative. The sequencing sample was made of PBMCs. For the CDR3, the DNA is TGTGCCAGCAGGCTTACCCCGGCCTACAATGAGCAGTTCTTC. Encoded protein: CASRLTPAYNEQFF.